This entry concerns a single T cell receptor beta chain. Its antigen is unknown. Libraries of TCR beta came from iRepertoire HTBI primers plus Arm-PCR of CDR3 regions. In the study's own analysis: Samples revealed 50 to 70 TRBV and 14 TRBJ segments. TCRdb processed the multiplex PCR reads anew with MiXCR; each CDR3 protein has one entry. TCRdb's processing, not the authors' own work, is the source of the V and J calls. The data contain about 420,000 distinct CDR3 sequences, about 20% of them singletons. Time point meaning: persistent/refractory GD, antithyroid drugs over 5 years with positive TRAb. Making the TCR library involved RNA that had been extracted from PBMCs. The authors drew patients from an endocrinology department in Xi'an, China. This CDR3 is 13 amino acids long. The ends were cut back, 4 bases at V and 2 bases at J, with 9 bases in the middle. CDR1 and CDR2 from the germline V gene are MNHNS and SASEGT.

These data belong to a study of regulatory T cells in long-lasting Graves disease. Overall study findings and caveats: It was in persistent disease that TRBV28, TRBJ1-2 and TRBJ2-5 were favored. Persistent Graves' patients showed less TCR diversity than newly diagnosed patients showed.

V is TRBV6-1 and J is TRBJ2-7; D unresolved. The sequence came from a female donor with Graves disease. The material sequenced was peripheral blood mononuclear cells (PBMCs), taken when the disease was refractory, from a patient treated with antithyroid drugs. The DNA of the CDR3 is TGTGCCAGCAGTGCGAACGTCCCCTACGAGCAGTACTTC. This gives the protein CASSANVPYEQYF.